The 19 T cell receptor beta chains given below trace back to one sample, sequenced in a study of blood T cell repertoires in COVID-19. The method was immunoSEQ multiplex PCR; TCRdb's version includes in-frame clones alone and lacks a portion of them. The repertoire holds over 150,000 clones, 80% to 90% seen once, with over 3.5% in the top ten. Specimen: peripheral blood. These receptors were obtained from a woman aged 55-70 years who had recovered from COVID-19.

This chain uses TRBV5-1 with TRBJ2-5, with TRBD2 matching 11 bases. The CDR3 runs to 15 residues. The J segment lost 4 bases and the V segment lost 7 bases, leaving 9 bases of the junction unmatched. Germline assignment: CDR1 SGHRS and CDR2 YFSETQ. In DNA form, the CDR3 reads TGCGCCAGCGAAAGTAGCGGGGGGGCCTTAGAGACCCAGTACTTC. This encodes CASESSGGALETQYF.

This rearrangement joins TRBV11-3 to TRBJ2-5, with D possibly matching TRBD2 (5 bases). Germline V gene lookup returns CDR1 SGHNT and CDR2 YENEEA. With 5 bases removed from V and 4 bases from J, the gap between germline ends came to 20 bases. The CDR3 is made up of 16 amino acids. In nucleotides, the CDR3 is TGTGCCAGCAGCCCAGGTCGGGGAGTATGGGGAGAGACCCAGTACTTC. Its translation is CASSPGRGVWGETQYF.

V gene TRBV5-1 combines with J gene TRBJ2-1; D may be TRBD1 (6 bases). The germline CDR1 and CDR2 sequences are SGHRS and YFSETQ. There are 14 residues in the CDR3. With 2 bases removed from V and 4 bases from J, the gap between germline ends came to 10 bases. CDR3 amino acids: CASSLPGAYNEQFF. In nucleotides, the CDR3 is TGCGCCAGCAGCTTACCAGGGGCATACAATGAGCAGTTCTTC.

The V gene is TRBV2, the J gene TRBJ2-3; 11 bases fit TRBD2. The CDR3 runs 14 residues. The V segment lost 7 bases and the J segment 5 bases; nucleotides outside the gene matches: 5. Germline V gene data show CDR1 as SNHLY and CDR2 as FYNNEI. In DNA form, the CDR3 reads TGTGCCAGCAAGACTAGCGGGGTGATAGATACGCAGTATTTT. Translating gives CASKTSGVIDTQYF. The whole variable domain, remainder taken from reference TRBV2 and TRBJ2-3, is EPEVTQTPSHQVTQMGQEVILRCVPISNHLYFYWYRQILGQKVEFLVSFYNNEISEKSEIFDDQFSVERPDGSNFTLKIRSTKLEDSAMYFCASKTSGVIDTQYFGPGTRLTVL.

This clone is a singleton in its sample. CDR3 nucleotides: TGTGCCAGTACCACCGGGACAGGGAACTATGGCTACACCTTC. It codes for CASTTGTGNYGYTF. The chain couples TRBV19 to TRBJ1-2, with 9 bases fitting TRBD1. The germline V gene encodes CDR1 LNHDA and CDR2 SQIVND (reference sequence). The CDR3 runs 14 residues. V was pared by 7 bases and J by 2 bases, with 5 bases of the junction left unmatched.

This CDR3 is CASRDRGSRGTEAFF. CDR3 coding DNA: TGTGCCAGCCGGGACAGGGGGTCCCGAGGGACTGAAGCTTTCTTT. This sequence joins TRBV19 and TRBJ1-1; 11 bases align to TRBD1. The V gene's germline CDR1 is LNHDA and CDR2 SQIVND (reference sequence). There are 15 residues in the CDR3. With 9 bases clipped from V and 5 bases from J, the junction kept 11 bases outside the gene matches.

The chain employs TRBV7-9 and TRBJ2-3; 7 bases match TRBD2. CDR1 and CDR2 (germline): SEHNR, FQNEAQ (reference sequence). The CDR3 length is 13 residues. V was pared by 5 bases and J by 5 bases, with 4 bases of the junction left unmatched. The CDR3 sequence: CASSLRGEDTQYF. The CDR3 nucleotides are TGTGCCAGCAGCCTCCGGGGGGAAGATACGCAGTATTTT.

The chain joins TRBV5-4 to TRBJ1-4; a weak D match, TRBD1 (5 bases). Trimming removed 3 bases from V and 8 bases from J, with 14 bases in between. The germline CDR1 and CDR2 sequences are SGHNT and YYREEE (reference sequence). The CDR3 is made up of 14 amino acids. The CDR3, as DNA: TGTGCCAGCAGCTCACCGGGACTTGACGAAAAACTGTTTTTT. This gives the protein CASSSPGLDEKLFF.

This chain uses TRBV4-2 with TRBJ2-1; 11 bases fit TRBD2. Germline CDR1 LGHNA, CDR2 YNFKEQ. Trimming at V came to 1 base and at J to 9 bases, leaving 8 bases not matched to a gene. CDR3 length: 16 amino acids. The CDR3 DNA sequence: TGTGCCAGCAGCCAAGGTGTAGCGGGGGGGCGTATTGAGCAGTTCTTC. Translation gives CASSQGVAGGRIEQFF.

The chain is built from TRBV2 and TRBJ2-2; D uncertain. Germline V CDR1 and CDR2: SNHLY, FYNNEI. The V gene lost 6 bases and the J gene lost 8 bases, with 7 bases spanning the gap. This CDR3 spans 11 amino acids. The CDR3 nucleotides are TGTGCCAGCAGGCCCTATGGGGAGCTGTTTTTT. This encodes CASRPYGELFF.

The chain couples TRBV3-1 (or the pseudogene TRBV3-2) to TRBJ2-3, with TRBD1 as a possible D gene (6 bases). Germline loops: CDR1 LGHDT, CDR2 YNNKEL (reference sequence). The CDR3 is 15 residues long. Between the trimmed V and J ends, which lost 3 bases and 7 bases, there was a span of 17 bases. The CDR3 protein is CASSQADRQGYTQYF. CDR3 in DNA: TGTGCCAGCAGCCAGGCTGACAGGCAGGGGTATACGCAGTATTTT.

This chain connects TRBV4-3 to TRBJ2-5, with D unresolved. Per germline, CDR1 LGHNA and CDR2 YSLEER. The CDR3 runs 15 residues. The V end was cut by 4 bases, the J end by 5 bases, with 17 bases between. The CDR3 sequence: CASSRSIAAEETQYF. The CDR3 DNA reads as TGCGCCAGCAGCCGTTCGATTGCGGCCGAGGAGACCCAGTACTTC.

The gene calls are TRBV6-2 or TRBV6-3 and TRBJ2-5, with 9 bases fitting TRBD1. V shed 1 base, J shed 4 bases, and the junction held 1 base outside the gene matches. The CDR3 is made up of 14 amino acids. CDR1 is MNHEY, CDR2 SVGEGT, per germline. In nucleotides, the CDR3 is TGTGCCAGCAGTTACTGGGACAGGGCAGAGACCCAGTACTTC. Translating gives CASSYWDRAETQYF.

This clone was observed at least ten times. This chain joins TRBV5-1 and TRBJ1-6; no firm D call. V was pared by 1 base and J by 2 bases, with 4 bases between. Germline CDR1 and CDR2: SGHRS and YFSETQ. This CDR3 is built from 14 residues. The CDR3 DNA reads TGCGCCAGCAGCTTGAACACCTATAATTCACCCCTCCACTTT. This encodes CASSLNTYNSPLHF.

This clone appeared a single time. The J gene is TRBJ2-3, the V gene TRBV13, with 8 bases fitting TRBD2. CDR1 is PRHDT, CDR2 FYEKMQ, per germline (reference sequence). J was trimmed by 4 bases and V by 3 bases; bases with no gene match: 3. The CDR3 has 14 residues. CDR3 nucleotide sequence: TGTGCCAGCAGCTTCCGGGGGGGCGCAGATACGCAGTATTTT. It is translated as CASSFRGGADTQYF.

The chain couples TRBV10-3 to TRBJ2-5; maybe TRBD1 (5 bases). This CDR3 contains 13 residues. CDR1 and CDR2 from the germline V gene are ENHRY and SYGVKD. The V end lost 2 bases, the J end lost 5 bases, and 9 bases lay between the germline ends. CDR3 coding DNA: TGTGCCATCAGTGAGGCAGGGTTGGAGACCCAGTACTTC. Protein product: CAISEAGLETQYF.

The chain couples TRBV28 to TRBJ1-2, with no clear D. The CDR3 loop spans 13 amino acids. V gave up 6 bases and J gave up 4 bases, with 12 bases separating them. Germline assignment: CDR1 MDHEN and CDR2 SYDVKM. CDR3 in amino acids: CASSPSQIYGYTF. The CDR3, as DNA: TGTGCCAGCAGCCCGTCCCAGATCTATGGCTACACCTTC.

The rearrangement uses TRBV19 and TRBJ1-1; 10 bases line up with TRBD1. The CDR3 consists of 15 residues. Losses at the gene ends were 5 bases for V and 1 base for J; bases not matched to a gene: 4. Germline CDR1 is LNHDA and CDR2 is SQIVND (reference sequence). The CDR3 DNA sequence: TGTGCCAGTAGTCGAAGGGACAGGGGGAACACTGAAGCTTTCTTT. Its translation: CASSRRDRGNTEAFF.

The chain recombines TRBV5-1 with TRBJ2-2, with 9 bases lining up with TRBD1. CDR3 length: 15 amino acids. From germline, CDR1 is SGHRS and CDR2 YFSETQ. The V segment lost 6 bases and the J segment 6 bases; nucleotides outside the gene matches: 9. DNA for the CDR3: TGCGCCAGCAAAACTTGGACAGGGGTAGCCGGGGAGCTGTTTTTT. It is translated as CASKTWTGVAGELFF.